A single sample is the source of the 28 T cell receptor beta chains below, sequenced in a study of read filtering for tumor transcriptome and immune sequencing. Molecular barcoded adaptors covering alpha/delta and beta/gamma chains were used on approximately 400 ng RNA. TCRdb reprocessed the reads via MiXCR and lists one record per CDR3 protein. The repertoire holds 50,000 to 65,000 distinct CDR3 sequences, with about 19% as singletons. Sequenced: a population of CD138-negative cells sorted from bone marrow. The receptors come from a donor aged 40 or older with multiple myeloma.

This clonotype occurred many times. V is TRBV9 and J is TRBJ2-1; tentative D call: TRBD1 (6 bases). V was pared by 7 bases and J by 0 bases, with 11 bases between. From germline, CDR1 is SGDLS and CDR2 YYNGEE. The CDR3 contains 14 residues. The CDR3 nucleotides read TGTGCCAGCCGTCAGGACAGCTCCTACAATGAGCAGTTCTTC. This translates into CASRQDSSYNEQFF.

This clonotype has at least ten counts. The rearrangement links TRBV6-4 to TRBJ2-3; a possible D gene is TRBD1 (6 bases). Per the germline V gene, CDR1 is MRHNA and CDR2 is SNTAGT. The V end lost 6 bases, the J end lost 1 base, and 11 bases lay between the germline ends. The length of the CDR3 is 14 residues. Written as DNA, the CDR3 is TGTGCCAGCAGAGGGGGTCCCTGCACAGATACGCAGTATTTT. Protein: CASRGGPCTDTQYF.

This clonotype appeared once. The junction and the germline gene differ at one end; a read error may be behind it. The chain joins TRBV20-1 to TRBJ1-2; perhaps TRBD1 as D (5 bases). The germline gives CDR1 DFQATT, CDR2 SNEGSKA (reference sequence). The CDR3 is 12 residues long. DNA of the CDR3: TGCAGTGCTAGCAGGGAGAACTATGGCAACACCTTC. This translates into CSASRENYGNTF.

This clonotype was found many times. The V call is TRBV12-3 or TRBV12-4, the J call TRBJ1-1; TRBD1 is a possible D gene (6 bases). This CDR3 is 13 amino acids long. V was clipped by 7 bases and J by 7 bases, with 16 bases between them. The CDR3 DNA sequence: TGTGCCAGCATTAGGGGGTATCGAGGTGAAGCTTTCTTT. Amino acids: CASIRGYRGEAFF.

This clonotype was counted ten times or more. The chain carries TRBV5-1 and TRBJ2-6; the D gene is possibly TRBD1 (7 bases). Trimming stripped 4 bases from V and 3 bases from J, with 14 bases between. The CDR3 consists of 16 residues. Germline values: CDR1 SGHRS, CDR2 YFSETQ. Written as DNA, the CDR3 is TGCGCCAGCAGCCCCGGAGGGGGCTTTGGGGCCAACGTCCTGACTTTC. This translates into CASSPGGGFGANVLTF.

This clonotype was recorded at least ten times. CDR3 in DNA: TGTGCCAGCAGCCAAAACCGGGACTATGAGACCCAGTACTTC. Translation: CASSQNRDYETQYF. The chain carries TRBV3-1 and TRBJ2-5; 7 positions agree with TRBD2. This CDR3 comprises 14 residues. V lost 2 bases and J lost 5; bases outside the gene matches: 5. Germline V gene data show CDR1 as LGHDT and CDR2 as YNNKEL (reference sequence).

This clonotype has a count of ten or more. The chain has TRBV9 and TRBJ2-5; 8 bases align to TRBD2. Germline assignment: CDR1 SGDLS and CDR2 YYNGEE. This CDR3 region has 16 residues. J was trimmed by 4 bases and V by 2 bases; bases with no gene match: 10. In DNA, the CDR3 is TGTGCCAGCAGCGTCGGAGCGGGAGTGTTGGCAGAGACCCAGTACTTC. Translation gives CASSVGAGVLAETQYF.

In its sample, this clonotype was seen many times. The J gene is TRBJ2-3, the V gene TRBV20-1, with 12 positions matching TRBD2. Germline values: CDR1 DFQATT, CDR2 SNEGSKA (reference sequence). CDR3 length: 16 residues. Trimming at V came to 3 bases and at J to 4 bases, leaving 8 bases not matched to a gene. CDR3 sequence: CSASKTSGGMADTQYF. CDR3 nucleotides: TGCAGTGCTAGTAAAACTAGCGGGGGGATGGCAGATACGCAGTATTTT.

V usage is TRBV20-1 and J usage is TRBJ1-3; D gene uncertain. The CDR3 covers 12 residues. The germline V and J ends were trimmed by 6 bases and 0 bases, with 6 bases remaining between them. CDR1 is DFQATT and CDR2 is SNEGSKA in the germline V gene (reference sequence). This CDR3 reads CSASYSGNTIYF. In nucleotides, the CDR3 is TGCAGTGCCAGCTACTCTGGAAACACCATATATTTT.

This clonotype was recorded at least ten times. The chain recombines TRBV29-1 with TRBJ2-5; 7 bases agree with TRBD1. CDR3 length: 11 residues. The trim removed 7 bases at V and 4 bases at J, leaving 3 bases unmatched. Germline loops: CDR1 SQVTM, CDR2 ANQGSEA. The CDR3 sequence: CSATGVETQYF. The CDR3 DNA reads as TGCAGCGCCACAGGGGTAGAGACCCAGTACTTC. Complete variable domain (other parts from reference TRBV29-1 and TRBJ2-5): SAVISQKPSRDICQRGTSLTIQCQVDSQVTMMFWYRQQPGQSLTLIATANQGSEATYESGFVIDKFPISRPNLTFSTLTVSNMSPEDSSIYLCSATGVETQYFGPGTRLLVL.

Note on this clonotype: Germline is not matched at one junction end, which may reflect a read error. The CDR3 coding sequence is TGTGCCAGCAGTTTATCGGACGGGAGCGGGAATGAGCAGTCCTTC. Its translation is CASSLSDGSGNEQSF. V gene TRBV27 combines with J gene TRBJ2-1, with 7 bases identical to TRBD2. Germline CDR1 reads MNHEY; CDR2 reads SMNVEV (reference sequence). CDR3 length equals 15 residues.

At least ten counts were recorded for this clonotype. In DNA, the CDR3 is TGTGCCAGCAAGAGCGGGACTAGTTTACCCGGGGAGCTGTTTTTT. Translation: CASKSGTSLPGELFF. The J gene is TRBJ2-2, the V gene TRBV6-5; 8 positions agree with TRBD2. V lost 7 bases, J lost 6 bases, and 10 bases stayed unmatched. Germline values: CDR1 MNHEY, CDR2 SVGAGI. CDR3 length: 15 amino acids.

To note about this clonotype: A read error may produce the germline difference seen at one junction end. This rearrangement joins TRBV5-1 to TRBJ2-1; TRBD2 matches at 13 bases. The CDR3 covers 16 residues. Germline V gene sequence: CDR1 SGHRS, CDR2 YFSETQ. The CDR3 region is CTSSLGLAGTYNEQFF. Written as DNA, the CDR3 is TGCACCAGCAGCTTGGGACTAGCGGGAACCTACAACGAGCAGTTCTTC.

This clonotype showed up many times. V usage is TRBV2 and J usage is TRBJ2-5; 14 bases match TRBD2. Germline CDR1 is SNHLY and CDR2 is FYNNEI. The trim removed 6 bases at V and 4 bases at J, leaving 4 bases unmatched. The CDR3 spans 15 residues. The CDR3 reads CASSAGLAGVETQYF. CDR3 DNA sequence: TGTGCCAGCAGCGCGGGACTAGCGGGAGTAGAGACCCAGTACTTC. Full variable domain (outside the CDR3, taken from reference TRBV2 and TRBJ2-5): EPEVTQTPSHQVTQMGQEVILRCVPISNHLYFYWYRQILGQKVEFLVSFYNNEISEKSEIFDDQFSVERPDGSNFTLKIRSTKLEDSAMYFCASSAGLAGVETQYFGPGTRLLVL.

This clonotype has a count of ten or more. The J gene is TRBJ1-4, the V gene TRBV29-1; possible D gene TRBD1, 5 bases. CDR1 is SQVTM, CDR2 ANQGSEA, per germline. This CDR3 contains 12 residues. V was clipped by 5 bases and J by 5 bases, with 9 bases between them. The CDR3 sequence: CSVKGDNEKLFF. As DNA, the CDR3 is TGCAGCGTTAAAGGGGACAATGAAAAACTGTTTTTT. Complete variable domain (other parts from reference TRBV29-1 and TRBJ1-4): SAVISQKPSRDICQRGTSLTIQCQVDSQVTMMFWYRQQPGQSLTLIATANQGSEATYESGFVIDKFPISRPNLTFSTLTVSNMSPEDSSIYLCSVKGDNEKLFFGSGTQLSVL.

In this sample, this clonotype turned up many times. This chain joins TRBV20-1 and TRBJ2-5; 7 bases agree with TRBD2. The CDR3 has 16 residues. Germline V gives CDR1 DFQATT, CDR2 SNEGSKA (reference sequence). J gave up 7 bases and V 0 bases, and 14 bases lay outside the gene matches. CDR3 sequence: CSARDQASGASRTQYF. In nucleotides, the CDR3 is TGCAGTGCTAGAGATCAGGCTAGCGGAGCCTCAAGGACCCAGTACTTC.

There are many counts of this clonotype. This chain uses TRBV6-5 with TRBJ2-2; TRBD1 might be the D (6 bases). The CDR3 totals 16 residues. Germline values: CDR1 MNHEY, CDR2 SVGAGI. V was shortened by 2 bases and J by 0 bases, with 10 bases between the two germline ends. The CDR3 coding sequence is TGTGCCAGCAGTTACATCGGACAGCCGAACACCGGGGAGCTGTTTTTT. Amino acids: CASSYIGQPNTGELFF.

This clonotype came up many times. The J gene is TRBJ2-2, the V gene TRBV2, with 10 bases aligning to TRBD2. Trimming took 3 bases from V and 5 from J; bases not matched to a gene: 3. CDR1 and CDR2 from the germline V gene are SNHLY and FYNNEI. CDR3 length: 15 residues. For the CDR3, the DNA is TGTGCCAGCAGTGATAGCGGGGGGAATACCGGGGAGCTGTTTTTT. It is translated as CASSDSGGNTGELFF.

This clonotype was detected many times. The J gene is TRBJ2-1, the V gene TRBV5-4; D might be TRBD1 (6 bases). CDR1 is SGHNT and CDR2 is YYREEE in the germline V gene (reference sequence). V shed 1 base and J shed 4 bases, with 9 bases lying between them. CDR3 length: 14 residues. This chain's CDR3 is CASSLPGQYNEQFF. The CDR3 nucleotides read TGTGCCAGCAGCTTGCCCGGACAGTACAATGAGCAGTTCTTC.

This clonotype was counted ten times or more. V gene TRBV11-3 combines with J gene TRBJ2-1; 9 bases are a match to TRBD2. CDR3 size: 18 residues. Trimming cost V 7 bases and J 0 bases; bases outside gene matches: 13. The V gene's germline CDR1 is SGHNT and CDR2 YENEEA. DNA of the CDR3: TGTGCCAGCACCCCTTCTAGCGGGAATACCAGCTCCTACAATGAGCAGTTCTTC. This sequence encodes CASTPSSGNTSSYNEQFF.

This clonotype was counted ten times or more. The CDR3 loop reads CASSTTGATEAFF. DNA of the CDR3: TGCGCCAGCAGTACGACAGGAGCCACTGAAGCTTTCTTT. The chain links TRBV5-1 to TRBJ1-1, with D possibly matching TRBD1 (6 bases). Germline V CDR1 and CDR2: SGHRS, YFSETQ. The CDR3 covers 13 residues. With 5 bases removed from V and 4 bases from J, the gap between germline ends came to 12 bases.

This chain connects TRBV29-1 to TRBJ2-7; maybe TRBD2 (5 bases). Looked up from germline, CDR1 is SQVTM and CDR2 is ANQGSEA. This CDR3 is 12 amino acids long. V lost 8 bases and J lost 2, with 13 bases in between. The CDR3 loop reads CSTRDIAYEQYF. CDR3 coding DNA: TGCAGCACCCGGGATATAGCCTACGAGCAGTACTTC.

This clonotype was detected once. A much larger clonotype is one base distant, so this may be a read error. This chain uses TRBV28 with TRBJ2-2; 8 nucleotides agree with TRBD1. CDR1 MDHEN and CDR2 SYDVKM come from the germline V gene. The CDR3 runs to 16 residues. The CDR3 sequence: CAGRWDRKANTGELFF. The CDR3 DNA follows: TGTGCCGGCAGATGGGACAGGAAAGCGAACACCGGGGAGCTGTTTTTT.

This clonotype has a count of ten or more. The CDR3 spells CASRDRANTEAFF. In DNA form, the CDR3 reads TGTGCCAGTAGAGACAGGGCGAACACTGAAGCTTTCTTT. V is TRBV19 and J is TRBJ1-1; TRBD1 matches at 7 bases. From germline, CDR1 is LNHDA and CDR2 SQIVND (reference sequence). CDR3 length: 13 residues. V shed 6 bases and J 1 base; nucleotides not matched to a gene: 2. Supplemented by reference TRBV19 and TRBJ1-1, the full variable domain reads DGGITQSPKYLFRKEGQNVTLSCEQNLNHDAMYWYRQDPGQGLRLIYYSQIVNDFQKGDIAEGYSVSREKKESFPLTVTSAQKNPTAFYLCASRDRANTEAFFGQGTRLTVV.

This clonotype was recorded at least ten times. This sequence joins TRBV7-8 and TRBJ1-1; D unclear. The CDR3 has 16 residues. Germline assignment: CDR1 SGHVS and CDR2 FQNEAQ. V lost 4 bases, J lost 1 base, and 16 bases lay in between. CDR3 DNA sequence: TGTGCCAGCAGCTCACCCCGGGCTTTGAGGAACACTGAAGCTTTCTTT. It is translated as CASSSPRALRNTEAFF. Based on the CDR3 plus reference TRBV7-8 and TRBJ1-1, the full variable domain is GAGVSQSPRYKVAKRGQDVALRCDPISGHVSLFWYQQALGQGPEFLTYFQNEAQLDKSGLPSDRFFAERPEGSVSTLKIQRTQQEDSAVYLCASSSPRALRNTEAFFGQGTRLTVV.

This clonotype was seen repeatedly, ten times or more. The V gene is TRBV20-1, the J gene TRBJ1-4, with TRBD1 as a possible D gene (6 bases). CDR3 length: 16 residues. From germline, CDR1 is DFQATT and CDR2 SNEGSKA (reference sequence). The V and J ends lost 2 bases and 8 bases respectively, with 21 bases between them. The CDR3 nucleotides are TGCAGTGCTAGAATCGGGGGGCCCCTGATCGACGAAAAACTGTTTTTT. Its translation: CSARIGGPLIDEKLFF.

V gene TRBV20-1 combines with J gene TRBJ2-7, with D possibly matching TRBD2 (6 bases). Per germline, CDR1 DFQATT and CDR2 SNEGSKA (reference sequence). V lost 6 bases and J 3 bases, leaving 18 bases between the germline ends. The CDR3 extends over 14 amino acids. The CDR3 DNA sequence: TGCAGTGCAACGGAGGGCCCCCTTATCTACGAGCAGTACTTC. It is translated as CSATEGPLIYEQYF.

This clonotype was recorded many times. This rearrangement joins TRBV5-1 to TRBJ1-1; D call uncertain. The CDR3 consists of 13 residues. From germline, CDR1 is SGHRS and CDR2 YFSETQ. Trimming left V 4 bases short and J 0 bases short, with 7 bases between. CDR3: CASSPGLNTEAFF. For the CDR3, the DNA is TGCGCCAGCAGCCCCGGACTGAACACTGAAGCTTTCTTT.